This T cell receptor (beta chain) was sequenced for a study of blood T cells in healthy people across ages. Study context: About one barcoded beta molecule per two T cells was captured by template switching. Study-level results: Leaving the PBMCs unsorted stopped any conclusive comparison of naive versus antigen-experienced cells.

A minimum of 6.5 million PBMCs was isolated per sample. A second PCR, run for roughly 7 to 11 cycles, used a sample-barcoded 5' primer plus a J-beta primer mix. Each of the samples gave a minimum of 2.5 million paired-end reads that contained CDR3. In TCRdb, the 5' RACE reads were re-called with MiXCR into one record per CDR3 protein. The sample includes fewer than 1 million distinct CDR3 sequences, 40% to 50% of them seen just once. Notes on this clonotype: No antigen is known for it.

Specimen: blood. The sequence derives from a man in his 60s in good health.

Here the CDR3 DNA reads TGTGCCAGCAGCAGACAGGGACATAACACTGAAGCTTTCTTT. It encodes CASSRQGHNTEAFF. V is TRBV7-2 and J is TRBJ1-1; 7 bases map to TRBD1. The germline V gene encodes CDR1 SGHTA and CDR2 FQGNSA. After removal of 5 bases from V and 2 bases from J, the junction contained 5 bases not matched to a gene. The CDR3 loop spans 14 amino acids.